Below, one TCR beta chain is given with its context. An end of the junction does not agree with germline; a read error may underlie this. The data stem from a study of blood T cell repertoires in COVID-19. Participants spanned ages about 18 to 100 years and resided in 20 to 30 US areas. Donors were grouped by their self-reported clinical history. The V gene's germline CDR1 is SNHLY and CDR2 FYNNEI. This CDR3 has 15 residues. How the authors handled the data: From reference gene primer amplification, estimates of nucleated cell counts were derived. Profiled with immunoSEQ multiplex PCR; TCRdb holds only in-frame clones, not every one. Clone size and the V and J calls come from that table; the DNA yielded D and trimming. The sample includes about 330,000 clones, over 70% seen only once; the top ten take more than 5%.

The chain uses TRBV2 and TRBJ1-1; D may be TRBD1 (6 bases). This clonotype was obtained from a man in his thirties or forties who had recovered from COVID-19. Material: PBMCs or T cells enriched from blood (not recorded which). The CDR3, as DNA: TGTGCCAGCAGTGAATTTGGGCAGGGGAACGCTGAAGCTTTCTTT. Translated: CASSEFGQGNAEAFF.